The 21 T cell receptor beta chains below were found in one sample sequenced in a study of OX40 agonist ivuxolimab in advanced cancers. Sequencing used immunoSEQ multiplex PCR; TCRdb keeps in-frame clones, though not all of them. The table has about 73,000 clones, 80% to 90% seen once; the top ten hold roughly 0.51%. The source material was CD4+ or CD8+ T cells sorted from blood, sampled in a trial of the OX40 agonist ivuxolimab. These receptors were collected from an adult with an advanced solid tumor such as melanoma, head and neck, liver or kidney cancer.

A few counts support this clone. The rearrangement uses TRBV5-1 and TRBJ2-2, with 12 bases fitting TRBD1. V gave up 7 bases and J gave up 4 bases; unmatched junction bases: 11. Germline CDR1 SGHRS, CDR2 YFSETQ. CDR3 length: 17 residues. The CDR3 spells CASSGTGGLRGTGELFF. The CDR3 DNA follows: TGCGCCAGCTCCGGGACAGGGGGCCTACGAGGCACCGGGGAGCTGTTTTTT.

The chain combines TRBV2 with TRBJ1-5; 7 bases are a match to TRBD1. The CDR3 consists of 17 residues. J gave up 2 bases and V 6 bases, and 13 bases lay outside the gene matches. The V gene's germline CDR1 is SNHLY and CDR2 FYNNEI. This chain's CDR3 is CASSFGRGMLGNQPQHF. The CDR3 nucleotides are TGTGCCAGCAGCTTCGGCAGGGGGATGTTGGGCAATCAGCCCCAGCATTTT. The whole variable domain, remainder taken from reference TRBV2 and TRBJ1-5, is EPEVTQTPSHQVTQMGQEVILRCVPISNHLYFYWYRQILGQKVEFLVSFYNNEISEKSEIFDDQFSVERPDGSNFTLKIRSTKLEDSAMYFCASSFGRGMLGNQPQHFGDGTRLSIL.

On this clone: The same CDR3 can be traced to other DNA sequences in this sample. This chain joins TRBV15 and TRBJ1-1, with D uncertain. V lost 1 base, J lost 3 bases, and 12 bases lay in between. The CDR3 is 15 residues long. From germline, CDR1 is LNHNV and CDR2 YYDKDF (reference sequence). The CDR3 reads CATSRGTTIDTEAFF. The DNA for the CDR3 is TGTGCCACCAGCAGAGGCACTACGATAGACACTGAAGCTTTCTTT.

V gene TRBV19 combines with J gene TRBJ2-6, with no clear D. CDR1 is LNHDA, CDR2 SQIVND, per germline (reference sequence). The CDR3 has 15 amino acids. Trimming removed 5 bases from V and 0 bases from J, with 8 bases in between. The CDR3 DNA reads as TGTGCCAGTAGTCCTATGGGCTCTGGGGCCAACGTCCTGACTTTC. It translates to CASSPMGSGANVLTF.

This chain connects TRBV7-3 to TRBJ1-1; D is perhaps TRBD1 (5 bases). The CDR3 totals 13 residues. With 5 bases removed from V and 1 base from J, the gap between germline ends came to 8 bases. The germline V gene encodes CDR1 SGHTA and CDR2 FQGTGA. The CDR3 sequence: CASSLDKNTEAFF. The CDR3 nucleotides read TGTGCCAGCAGCCTGGACAAGAACACTGAAGCTTTCTTT.

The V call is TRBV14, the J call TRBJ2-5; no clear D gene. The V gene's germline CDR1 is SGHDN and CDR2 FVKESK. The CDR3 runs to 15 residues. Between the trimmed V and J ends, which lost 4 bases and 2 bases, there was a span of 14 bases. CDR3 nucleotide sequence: TGTGCCAGCAGCCCCAACCTCGGCCAACAAGAGACCCAGTACTTC. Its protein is CASSPNLGQQETQYF.

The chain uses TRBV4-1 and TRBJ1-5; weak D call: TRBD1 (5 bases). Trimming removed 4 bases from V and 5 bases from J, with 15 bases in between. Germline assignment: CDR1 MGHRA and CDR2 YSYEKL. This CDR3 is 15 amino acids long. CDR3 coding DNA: TGCGCCAGCAGCCTGACTCCAGGGCTTGATCAGCCCCAGCATTTT. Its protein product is CASSLTPGLDQPQHF.

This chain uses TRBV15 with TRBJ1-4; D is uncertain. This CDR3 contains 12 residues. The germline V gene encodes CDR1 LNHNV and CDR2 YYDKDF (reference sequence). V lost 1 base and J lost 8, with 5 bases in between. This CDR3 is CATSRVQEKLFF. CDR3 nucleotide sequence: TGTGCCACCAGCAGAGTCCAGGAAAAACTGTTTTTT.

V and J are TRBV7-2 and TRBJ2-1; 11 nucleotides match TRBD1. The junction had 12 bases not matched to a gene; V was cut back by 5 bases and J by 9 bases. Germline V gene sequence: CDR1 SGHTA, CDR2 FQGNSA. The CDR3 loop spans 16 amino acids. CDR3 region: CASSRGGTGGGGEQFF. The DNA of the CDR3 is TGTGCCAGCAGCCGAGGGGGGACAGGGGGAGGCGGTGAGCAGTTCTTC.

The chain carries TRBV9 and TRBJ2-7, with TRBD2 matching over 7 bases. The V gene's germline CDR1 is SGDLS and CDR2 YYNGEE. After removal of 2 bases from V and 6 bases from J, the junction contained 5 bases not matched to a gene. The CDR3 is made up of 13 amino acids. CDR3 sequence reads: CASSVSGPTEQYF. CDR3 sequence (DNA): TGTGCCAGCAGCGTTAGCGGGCCGACCGAGCAGTACTTC. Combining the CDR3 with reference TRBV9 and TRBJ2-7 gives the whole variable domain DSGVTQTPKHLITATGQRVTLRCSPRSGDLSVYWYQQSLDQGLQFLIQYYNGEERAKGNILERFSAQQFPDLHSELNLSSLELGDSALYFCASSVSGPTEQYFGPGTRLTVT.

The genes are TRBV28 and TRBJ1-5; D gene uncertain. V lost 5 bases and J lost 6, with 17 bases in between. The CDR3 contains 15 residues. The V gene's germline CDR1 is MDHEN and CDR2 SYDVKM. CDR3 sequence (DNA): TGTGCCAGCAGTCACACCCTCCCGGTATTTCAGCCCCAGCATTTT. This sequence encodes CASSHTLPVFQPQHF. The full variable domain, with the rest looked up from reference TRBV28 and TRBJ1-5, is DVKVTQSSRYLVKRTGEKVFLECVQDMDHENMFWYRQDPGLGLRLIYFSYDVKMKEKGDIPEGYSVSREKKERFSLILESASTNQTSMYLCASSHTLPVFQPQHFGDGTRLSIL.

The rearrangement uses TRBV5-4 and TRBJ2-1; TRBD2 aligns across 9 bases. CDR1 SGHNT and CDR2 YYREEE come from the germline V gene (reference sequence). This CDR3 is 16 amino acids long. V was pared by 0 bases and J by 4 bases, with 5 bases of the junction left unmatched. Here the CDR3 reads CASSLARLAGYNEQFF. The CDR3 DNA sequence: TGTGCCAGCAGCTTGGCGCGCCTAGCGGGGTACAATGAGCAGTTCTTC.

The CDR3 protein is CASSYDSNYNSPLHF. The CDR3 nucleotides read TGTGCCAGCAGTTACGATTCTAACTATAATTCACCCCTCCACTTT. This chain uses TRBV6-5 with TRBJ1-6; D is undetermined. This CDR3 has 15 residues. Germline V lookup: CDR1 MNHEY, CDR2 SVGAGI. V gave up 2 bases and J gave up 3 bases, with 8 bases separating them.

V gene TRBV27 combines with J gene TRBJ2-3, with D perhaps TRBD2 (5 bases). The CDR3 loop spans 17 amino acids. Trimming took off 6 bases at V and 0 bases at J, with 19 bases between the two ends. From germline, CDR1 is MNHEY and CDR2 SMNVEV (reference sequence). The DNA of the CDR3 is TGTGCCAGCAGACCAATTACACTAGTCCGGAGCACAGATACGCAGTATTTT. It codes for CASRPITLVRSTDTQYF.

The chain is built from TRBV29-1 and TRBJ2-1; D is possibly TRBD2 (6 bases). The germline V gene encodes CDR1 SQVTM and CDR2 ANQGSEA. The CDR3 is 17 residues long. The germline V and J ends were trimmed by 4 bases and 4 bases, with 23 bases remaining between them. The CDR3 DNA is TGCAGCGTTGTGAACAGGCCAACTAGCTCGCCTTACAATGAGCAGTTCTTC. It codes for CSVVNRPTSSPYNEQFF.

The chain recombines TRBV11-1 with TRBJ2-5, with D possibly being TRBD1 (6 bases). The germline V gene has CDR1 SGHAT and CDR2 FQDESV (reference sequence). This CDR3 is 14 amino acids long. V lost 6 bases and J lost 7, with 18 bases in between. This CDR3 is CASSHIVTRGTQYF. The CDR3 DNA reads TGTGCCAGCAGTCACATAGTTACCAGGGGGACCCAGTACTTC.

CDR3 nucleotide sequence: TGTGCCAGCAGCTTGCACAGGCTGGGCACTGAAGCTTTCTTT. Amino acids: CASSLHRLGTEAFF. The chain has TRBV5-6 and TRBJ1-1; D possibly corresponds to TRBD1 (5 bases). Germline V CDR1 and CDR2: SGHDT, YYEEEE. This CDR3 comprises 14 residues. V gave up 1 base and J gave up 4 bases, with 11 bases separating them.

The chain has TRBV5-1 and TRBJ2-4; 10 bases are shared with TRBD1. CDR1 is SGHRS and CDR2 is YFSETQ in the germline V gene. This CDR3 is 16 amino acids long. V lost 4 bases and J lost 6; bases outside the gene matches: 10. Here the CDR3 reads CASSASTGGGLNIQYF. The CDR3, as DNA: TGCGCCAGCAGCGCCTCGACAGGGGGCGGTTTAAACATTCAGTACTTC.

The chain's CDR3 is CASSVGLAGGKEQYF. Written as DNA, the CDR3 is TGTGCCAGCAGCGTGGGACTAGCGGGAGGGAAAGAGCAGTACTTC. The chain couples TRBV9 to TRBJ2-7; 16 positions agree with TRBD2. Losses at the gene ends were 2 bases for V and 7 bases for J; bases not matched to a gene: 3. The CDR3 covers 15 residues. Germline lookup yields CDR1 SGDLS and CDR2 YYNGEE.

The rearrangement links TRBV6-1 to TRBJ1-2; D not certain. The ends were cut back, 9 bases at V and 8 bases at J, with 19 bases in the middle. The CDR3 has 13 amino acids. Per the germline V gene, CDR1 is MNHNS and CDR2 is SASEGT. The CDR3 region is CASNEVGGRGYTF. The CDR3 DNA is TGTGCCAGTAACGAGGTGGGAGGGCGCGGCTACACCTTC.

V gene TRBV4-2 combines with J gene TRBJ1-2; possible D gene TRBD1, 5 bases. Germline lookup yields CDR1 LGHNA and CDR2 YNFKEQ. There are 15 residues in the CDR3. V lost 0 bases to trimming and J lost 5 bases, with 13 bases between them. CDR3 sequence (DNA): TGTGCCAGCAGCCAAGAAAAGTCGAAGGGGTATGGCTACACCTTC. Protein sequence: CASSQEKSKGYGYTF.